These 23 T cell receptor beta chains were sequenced from one sample in a study of post-analysis software for immune sequencing data. Study-wide results and caveats: Roughly five TRBV segments, including TRBV5-6, TRBV5-1 and TRBV20-1, were more frequent in patients than controls.

Researchers reported that TCR beta cDNA libraries carried unique molecular identifiers. TCRdb called the PCR reads again in MiXCR, with one record for every CDR3 protein. The data show fewer than 850,000 distinct CDR3 sequences, about 27% seen once. No antigens are known for them. Sequencing input: blood. The receptors shown here come from a girl between 10 and 17 years old with multiple sclerosis.

V usage is TRBV6-1 and J usage is TRBJ1-6; 11 bases are shared with TRBD1. The CDR3 has 17 residues. The V and J ends lost 4 bases and 8 bases, in that order; junction bases with no gene match: 10. Germline lookup yields CDR1 MNHNS and CDR2 SASEGT. The CDR3 nucleotides are TGTGCCAGCAGTGCAACGGTGCCGGGACAGGGGGATTCACCCCTCCACTTT. It codes for CASSATVPGQGDSPLHF.

The CDR3 DNA sequence: TGCGCCAGCAGCACCGTGCGGGGGGGAAATACGCAGTATTTT. As protein: CASSTVRGGNTQYF. This sequence joins TRBV5-1 and TRBJ2-3, with TRBD2 matching 9 bases. The CDR3 covers 14 residues. V was pared by 4 bases and J by 7 bases, with 7 bases of the junction left unmatched. Germline V gives CDR1 SGHRS, CDR2 YFSETQ.

The gene calls are TRBV20-1 and TRBJ2-1, with 7 bases matching TRBD2. Germline CDR1 DFQATT, CDR2 SNEGSKA (reference sequence). The trim removed 3 bases at V and 9 bases at J, leaving 14 bases unmatched. The CDR3 runs to 15 residues. Here the CDR3 reads CSARRSGAGRSEQFF. Written as DNA, the CDR3 is TGCAGTGCTAGGCGCAGCGGGGCCGGTCGAAGTGAGCAGTTCTTC.

This clonotype was observed many times. This chain links TRBV5-1 with TRBJ1-2; TRBD1 agrees at 10 bases. The V segment lost 4 bases and the J segment 8 bases; nucleotides outside the gene matches: 8. The germline V gene has CDR1 SGHRS and CDR2 YFSETQ. CDR3 length: 14 residues. The CDR3 sequence is CASSTGQGEYGYTF. The CDR3 DNA is TGCGCCAGCAGCACTGGACAGGGGGAATACGGCTACACCTTC.

V usage is TRBV28 and J usage is TRBJ1-6, with D hard to call. CDR3 size: 14 residues. The V and J ends lost 5 bases and 10 bases respectively, with 15 bases between them. Germline CDR1 MDHEN, CDR2 SYDVKM. The CDR3 protein is CASSPVGGGSPLHF. DNA of the CDR3: TGTGCCAGCAGTCCCGTCGGAGGTGGATCACCCCTCCACTTT.

The chain has TRBV7-9 and TRBJ2-5, with 7 bases fitting TRBD2. The CDR3 has 15 residues. With V trimmed by 3 bases and J by 2 bases, 6 bases remained unmatched. Germline values: CDR1 SEHNR, CDR2 FQNEAQ (reference sequence). The CDR3: CASSFDRTRQETQYF. The CDR3 DNA follows: TGTGCCAGCAGCTTCGACCGGACTAGACAAGAGACCCAGTACTTC.

The genes are TRBV3-1 and TRBJ1-2; D might be TRBD1 (6 bases). Germline assignment: CDR1 LGHDT and CDR2 YNNKEL (reference sequence). The germline V and J ends were trimmed by 0 bases and 8 bases, with 13 bases remaining between them. This CDR3 contains 14 residues. The CDR3 here is CASSQETGAGGYTF. Here the CDR3 DNA reads TGTGCCAGCAGCCAAGAAACGGGGGCAGGCGGCTACACCTTC.

The J gene is TRBJ2-5, the V gene TRBV29-1, with a possible D match to TRBD2 (5 bases). The CDR3 loop spans 12 amino acids. Trimming left V 2 bases short and J 5 bases short, with 9 bases between. CDR1 is SQVTM and CDR2 is ANQGSEA in the germline V gene. CDR3 amino acids: CSVELSGETQYF. The CDR3 coding sequence is TGCAGCGTTGAATTGTCGGGGGAGACCCAGTACTTC.

V and J are TRBV28 and TRBJ2-5; 12 bases match TRBD1. The J call could be wrong; TRBJ2-7 is a better fit for the DNA end. CDR1 and CDR2 (germline): MDHEN, SYDVKM. CDR3 length: 15 amino acids. Here the CDR3 reads CASTPWDRGHYEQYF. The CDR3 DNA reads as TGTGCCAGCACCCCCTGGGACAGGGGGCACTACGAGCAGTACTTC.

This clonotype was detected a few times. CDR3 in DNA: TGTGCCAGCAGTCCCGGGGCGAATCAGCCCCAGCATTTT. Translated: CASSPGANQPQHF. The rearrangement uses TRBV12-3 or TRBV12-4 and TRBJ1-5; possible D gene TRBD1, 5 bases. Trimming shortened V by 5 bases and J by 4 bases, and 9 bases separated the two germline ends. The CDR3 has 13 residues.

J is TRBJ2-1 and V is TRBV7-2, with 10 bases that match TRBD2. The tail of the sequence fits TRBJ2-7 better, so the J call may be wrong. CDR1 and CDR2 from the germline V gene are SGHTA and FQGNSA. The CDR3 is 17 residues long. This chain's CDR3 is CASSPGASGSPYNEQYF. CDR3 sequence (DNA): TGTGCCAGCAGCCCAGGGGCTAGCGGGAGTCCATACAATGAGCAGTACTTC.

This clonotype was detected ten times or more. V is TRBV4-3 and J is TRBJ2-7; D is perhaps TRBD1 or TRBD2 (5 bases each). The CDR3 is 16 residues long. Trimming cost V 0 bases and J 2 bases, with 14 bases left between them. The germline V gene has CDR1 LGHNA and CDR2 YSLEER. DNA for the CDR3: TGCGCCAGCAGCCAAGATGAGGGGTTCGGTGCCTACGAGCAGTACTTC. Its translation is CASSQDEGFGAYEQYF.

J is TRBJ1-1 and V is TRBV5-1; D is possibly TRBD1 (6 bases). CDR3 size: 15 residues. Germline loops: CDR1 SGHRS, CDR2 YFSETQ. V lost 0 bases and J lost 6, with 15 bases in between. The chain's CDR3 is CASSLGAGGSAEAFF. Written as DNA, the CDR3 is TGCGCCAGCAGCTTGGGGGCGGGGGGCAGCGCTGAAGCTTTCTTT.

This clonotype was counted between two and nine times. V and J are TRBV7-9 and TRBJ2-3; 10 bases map to TRBD1. Germline-derived CDR1 and CDR2 are SEHNR and FQNEAQ (reference sequence). Losses at the gene ends were 4 bases for V and 1 base for J; bases not matched to a gene: 5. The CDR3 sequence is 16 residues long. The DNA for the CDR3 is TGTGCCAGCAGCTCATCCGGGACAGGGGGCACAGATACGCAGTATTTT. Amino acid sequence: CASSSSGTGGTDTQYF.

This clonotype was seen only a few times. The V and J genes are TRBV20-1 and TRBJ2-1, with TRBD2 matching over 8 bases. The CDR3 has 15 residues. The V gene end was trimmed by 0 bases and the J gene end by 7 bases; junction bases not matched to a gene: 8. Germline V lookup: CDR1 DFQATT, CDR2 SNEGSKA (reference sequence). CDR3 sequence (DNA): TGCAGTGCTAGAGAGGCCCGGGGGGGGAGGAATGAGCAGTTCTTC. Translated, it gives CSAREARGGRNEQFF.

The chain couples TRBV9 to TRBJ1-5; maybe TRBD1 (6 bases). Trimming stripped 3 bases from V and 1 base from J, with 17 bases between. This CDR3 spans 17 amino acids. Germline V gives CDR1 SGDLS, CDR2 YYNGEE. CDR3 nucleotide sequence: TGTGCCAGCAGCGGGGGGCCTCGGGGCGGGAGCAATCAGCCCCAGCATTTT. Translating gives CASSGGPRGGSNQPQHF.

This clonotype came up a few times. V usage is TRBV6-5 and J usage is TRBJ1-2; 7 bases match TRBD1. Germline CDR1 reads MNHEY; CDR2 reads SVGAGI. Germline trimming cut 6 bases from V and 8 bases from J; bases unmatched to any gene: 6. The CDR3 has 12 amino acids. The CDR3 bases are TGTGCCAGCAGCAACCGACAGGGAGGCTACACCTTC. Amino acid sequence: CASSNRQGGYTF.

The chain carries TRBV5-5 and TRBJ2-1, with 14 bases lining up with TRBD2. V trimming: 0 bases; J trimming: 7 bases; junction bases outside the gene matches: 6. Germline CDR1 reads SGHKS; CDR2 reads YYEKEE (reference sequence). The CDR3 consists of 17 residues. CDR3 in DNA: TGTGCCAGCAGCTTGGTTGGGACTAGCGGGAGTAAGAATGAGCAGTTCTTC. Encoded protein: CASSLVGTSGSKNEQFF.

The chain employs TRBV2 and TRBJ2-5; 13 bases map to TRBD2. With 8 bases clipped from V and 2 bases from J, the junction kept 11 bases outside the gene matches. CDR3 length: 17 amino acids. CDR1 and CDR2 from the germline V gene are SNHLY and FYNNEI. CDR3 in amino acids: CASGAPLGLAGQETQYF. The DNA of the CDR3 is TGTGCCAGCGGAGCGCCTTTGGGACTAGCGGGGCAAGAGACCCAGTACTTC.

This clonotype appeared a few times. The J gene is TRBJ1-5, the V gene TRBV10-3; no definite D call. Germline lookup yields CDR1 ENHRY and CDR2 SYGVKD. The V gene lost 4 bases and the J gene lost 2 bases, with 9 bases spanning the gap. The CDR3 sequence is 14 residues long. CDR3 sequence: CAISVRAGNQPQHF. CDR3 bases: TGTGCCATCAGTGTCCGGGCTGGCAATCAGCCCCAGCATTTT.

The rearrangement uses TRBV20-1 and TRBJ2-3, with 7 bases fitting TRBD2. The CDR3 extends over 17 amino acids. CDR1 and CDR2 from the germline V gene are DFQATT and SNEGSKA (reference sequence). The V and J ends lost 2 bases and 4 bases, in that order; junction bases with no gene match: 15. CDR3 residues: CSARPIIGLGSSDTQYF. CDR3 coding DNA: TGCAGTGCTAGACCCATAATCGGACTAGGGTCATCAGATACGCAGTATTTT.

The V call is TRBV20-1, the J call TRBJ2-3; D gene uncertain. Trimming removed 6 bases at V and 9 bases at J, with 19 bases between. This CDR3 comprises 13 residues. The V gene's germline CDR1 is DFQATT and CDR2 SNEGSKA (reference sequence). In nucleotides, the CDR3 is TGCAGTGCCAGACCCCCGGAGTTTATGACGCAGTATTTT. Translation gives CSARPPEFMTQYF.

This CDR3 is CASSPGQTVDTQYF. The CDR3, as DNA: TGTGCCAGCAGTCCGGGACAGACCGTAGATACGCAGTATTTT. J is TRBJ2-3 and V is TRBV6-1, with TRBD1 identical over 7 bases. CDR1 and CDR2 from the germline V gene are MNHNS and SASEGT. The CDR3 has 14 residues. V lost 5 bases to trimming and J lost 5 bases; unmatched junction nucleotides: 7.